Included here is one T cell receptor (beta chain) sequence, with context. The CDR3 sequence is 15 residues long. V dropped 4 bases and J dropped 1 base, with 11 bases sitting between them. RNA, at roughly 0.5 to 1 ug, was reverse transcribed with random hexamers. TCRdb reprocessed the immunoSEQ multiplex PCR reads with MiXCR, giving one entry per CDR3 protein. Here the sample spans 95,000 to 150,000 distinct CDR3 sequences, nearly 96% being singletons. This specimen comes from a study of CD8 T cells in Susac syndrome. The receptor was isolated from a human donor with Susac syndrome. This chain joins TRBV12-3 or TRBV12-4 and TRBJ2-1, with a tentative D call TRBD1 (7 bases). Input material: CD4+ T cells from PBMCs. In nucleotides, the CDR3 is TGTGCCAGCAGTTCGACAGGGAGGTCCTACAATGAGCAGTTCTTC. This codes for CASSSTGRSYNEQFF.